The T cell receptor beta chain under discussion was sequenced for a study of shared clonotypes between healthy human individuals. Trimming shortened V by 4 bases and J by 0 bases, and 7 bases separated the two germline ends. CDR1 is SEHNR, CDR2 FQNEAQ, per germline (reference sequence). CDR3 size: 14 residues. Findings of the study overall: Memory subsets generally showed smaller estimated richness than naive subsets did. Lower generation probabilities were found for non-shared clonotypes than for those shared by all four donors.

With respect to this clone: Its antigen remains unknown.

TCRdb keeps only in-frame clones here, not all; method: immunoSEQ multiplex PCR. Of millions of clones in the sample, around nine tenths are singletons; the top ten hold under 0.15%. The rearrangement links TRBV7-9 to TRBJ1-5, with a weak D call TRBD1 (5 bases). The sequence was collected from a man aged 18-30 years in good health. Sequencing input: naive CD4+ T cells sorted from blood. The subset here: CD45RA+ positively selected. This chain's CDR3 is CASSWDHSNQPQHF. The DNA for the CDR3 is TGTGCCAGCAGCTGGGACCATAGCAATCAGCCCCAGCATTTT.